A selection of T cell receptor beta chains follows, all from one sample in a study of blood T cell repertoires in COVID-19. Sequencing was performed with immunoSEQ multiplex PCR; in TCRdb, only in-frame clones are kept and a portion is missing. The sample lists about 190,000 clones; 65% to 80% were seen once. Specimen: peripheral blood. These receptors were obtained from a man aged 50-59 years who had recovered from COVID-19. Both conserved end residues are part of each CDR3.

V gene	J gene	CDR3 protein
TRBV28	TRBJ2-1	CASSLSAEAYNEQFF
TRBV10-1	TRBJ2-5	CASSDRTSGRGKETQYF
TRBV5-1	TRBJ2-1	CASSLGGQVGQNEQFF
TRBV7-2	TRBJ2-1	CASSQGLAGVNEQFF
TRBV6-5	TRBJ2-2	CASRPTGQTPEVVF
TRBV5-4	TRBJ2-2	CASSTRTAGTGELFF
TRBV30	TRBJ1-3	CAWSLTGGRSSGNTIYF
TRBV10-3	TRBJ2-1	CAISNSGSAYNEQFF
TRBV2	TRBJ2-2	CASSDARATGELFF
TRBV28	TRBJ2-5	CASSFLSGGEVTQYF
TRBV18	TRBJ1-4	CASSRDRLNEKLFF
TRBV19	TRBJ2-3	CASTPRGPTDTQYF
TRBV6-5	TRBJ1-3	CASSGGGNTIYF
TRBV30	TRBJ1-5	CAWRGGTWGSNQPQHF
TRBV3-1/TRBV3-2	TRBJ1-2	CASSQASFGAYGYTF
TRBV5-4	TRBJ1-1	CASSSVWTGGTEAFF
TRBV7-3	TRBJ2-2	CASSLSGTTGELFF
TRBV5-1	TRBJ1-5	CASSWGQGYDQPQHF
TRBV11-1	TRBJ2-5	CASSSRDRGQETQYF
TRBV19	TRBJ1-2	CASSIAARWSYGYTF
TRBV5-6	TRBJ2-6	CASSLSAGVKLGGANVLTF
TRBV9	TRBJ1-5	CASSGGQSNQPQHF
TRBV7-9	TRBJ2-6	CARCHFGDRVANVLTF
TRBV9	TRBJ2-2	CASSFAGELFF
TRBV7-3	TRBJ1-2	CASRAGTGNNYGYTF
TRBV9	TRBJ2-3	CASSVAQGRDTQYF
TRBV7-2	TRBJ1-2	CASTGQGGNYGYTF
TRBV6-5	TRBJ2-7	CASSLLTGGYEQYF
TRBV24-1	TRBJ2-3	CATSGDRGRVSTDTQYF
TRBV19	TRBJ1-2	CASSIGGRGNYGYTF
TRBV7-2	TRBJ2-1	CASSLDPGGLYNEQFF
TRBV2	TRBJ2-7	CARTGTAISGRFNEQYF
TRBV28	TRBJ2-1	CASSLVGGRAPRMNEQFF
TRBV5-1	TRBJ2-3	CASSSDRGLTDTQYF
TRBV6-1	TRBJ1-1	CASRELSGDTEAFF
TRBV28	TRBJ2-2	CASSLAGLAGVPQNTGELFF
TRBV4-1	TRBJ2-7	CASSPTSSGQIMGEQYF
TRBV11-1	TRBJ2-2	CASSPSASNTGELFF
TRBV19	TRBJ2-7	CASRAPGGGAYEQYF
TRBV30	TRBJ2-4	CAWRMKGRDGNIQYF
TRBV11-2	TRBJ1-1	CASSLGPARGWNTEAFF
TRBV6-2/TRBV6-3	TRBJ2-2	CASSDWGETTGELFF
TRBV6-5	TRBJ1-5	CASSPGQGLGKPQHF
TRBV6-1	TRBJ2-5	CASSESQGTQYF
TRBV6-5	TRBJ1-1	CASTAGKTEAFF
TRBV14	TRBJ2-1	CASSGASDEQFF